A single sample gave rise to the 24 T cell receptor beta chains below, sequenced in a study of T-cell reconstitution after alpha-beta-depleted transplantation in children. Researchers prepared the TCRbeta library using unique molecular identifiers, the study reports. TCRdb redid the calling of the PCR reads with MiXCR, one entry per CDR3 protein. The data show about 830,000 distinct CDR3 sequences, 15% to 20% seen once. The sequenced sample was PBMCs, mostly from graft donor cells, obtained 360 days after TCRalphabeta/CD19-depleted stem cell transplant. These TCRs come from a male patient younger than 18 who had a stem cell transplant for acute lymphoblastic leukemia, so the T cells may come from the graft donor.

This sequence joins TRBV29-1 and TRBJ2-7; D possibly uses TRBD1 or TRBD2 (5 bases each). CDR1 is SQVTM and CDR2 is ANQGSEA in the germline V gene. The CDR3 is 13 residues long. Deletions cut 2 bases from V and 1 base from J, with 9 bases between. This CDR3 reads CSVERWGSYEQYF. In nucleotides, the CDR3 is TGCAGCGTTGAACGGTGGGGGTCCTACGAGCAGTACTTC.

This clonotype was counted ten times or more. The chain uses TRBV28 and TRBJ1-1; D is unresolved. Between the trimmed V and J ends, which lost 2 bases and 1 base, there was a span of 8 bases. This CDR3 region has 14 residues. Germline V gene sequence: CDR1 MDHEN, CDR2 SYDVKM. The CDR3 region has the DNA TGTGCCAGCAGTTTAGTGTGGGGGAACACTGAAGCTTTCTTT. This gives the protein CASSLVWGNTEAFF.

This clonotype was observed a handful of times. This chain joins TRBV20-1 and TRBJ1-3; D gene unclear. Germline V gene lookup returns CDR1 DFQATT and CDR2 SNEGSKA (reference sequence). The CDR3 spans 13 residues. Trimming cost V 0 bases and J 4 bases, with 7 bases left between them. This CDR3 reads CSARDRWGNTIYF. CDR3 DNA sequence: TGCAGTGCTAGAGATCGGTGGGGAAACACCATATATTTT.

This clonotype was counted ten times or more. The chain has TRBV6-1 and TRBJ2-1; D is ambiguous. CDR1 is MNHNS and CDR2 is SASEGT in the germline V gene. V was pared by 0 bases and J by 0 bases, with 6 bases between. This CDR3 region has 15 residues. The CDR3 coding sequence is TGTGCCAGCAGTGAAGCGGCAGGCTCCTACAATGAGCAGTTCTTC. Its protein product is CASSEAAGSYNEQFF.

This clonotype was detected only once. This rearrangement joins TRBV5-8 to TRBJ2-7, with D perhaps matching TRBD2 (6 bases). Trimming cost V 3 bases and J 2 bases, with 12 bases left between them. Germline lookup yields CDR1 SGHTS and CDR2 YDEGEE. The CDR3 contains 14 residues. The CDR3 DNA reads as TGTGCCAGCAGCTACCGGGACTCTGCCTACGAGCAGTACTTC. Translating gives CASSYRDSAYEQYF.

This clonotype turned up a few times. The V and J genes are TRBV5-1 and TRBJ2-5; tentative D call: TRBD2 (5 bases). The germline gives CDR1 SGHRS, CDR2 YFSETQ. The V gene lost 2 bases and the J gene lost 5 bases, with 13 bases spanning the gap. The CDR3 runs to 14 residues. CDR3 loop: CASSFSLADETQYF. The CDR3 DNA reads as TGCGCCAGCAGCTTCTCCCTAGCAGACGAGACCCAGTACTTC.

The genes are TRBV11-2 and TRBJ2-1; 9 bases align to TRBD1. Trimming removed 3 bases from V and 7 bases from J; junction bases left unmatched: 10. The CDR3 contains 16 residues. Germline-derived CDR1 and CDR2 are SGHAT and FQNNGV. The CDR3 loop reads CASSLDQPGTGNEQFF. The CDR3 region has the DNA TGTGCCAGCAGCTTGGATCAACCCGGGACAGGGAATGAGCAGTTCTTC.

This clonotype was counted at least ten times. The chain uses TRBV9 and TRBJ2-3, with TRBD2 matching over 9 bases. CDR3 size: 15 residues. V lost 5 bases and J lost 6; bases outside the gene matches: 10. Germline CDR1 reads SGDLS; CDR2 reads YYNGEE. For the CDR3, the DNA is TGTGCCAGCAGTCCTACTAGCGGGCGGGGTGATACGCAGTATTTT. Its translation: CASSPTSGRGDTQYF.

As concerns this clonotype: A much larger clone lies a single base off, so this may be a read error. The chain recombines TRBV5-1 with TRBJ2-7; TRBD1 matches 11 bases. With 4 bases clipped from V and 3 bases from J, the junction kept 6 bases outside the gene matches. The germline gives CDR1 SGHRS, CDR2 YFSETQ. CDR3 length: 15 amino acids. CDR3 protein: CASSTGTGGYYEQYF. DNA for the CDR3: TGCGCCAGCAGCACCGGGACAGGGGGGTACTACGAGCAGTACTTC.

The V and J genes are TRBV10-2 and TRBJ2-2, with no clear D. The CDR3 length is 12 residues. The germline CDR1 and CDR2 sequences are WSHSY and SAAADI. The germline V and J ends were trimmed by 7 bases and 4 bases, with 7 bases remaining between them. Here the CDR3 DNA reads TGCGCCAGCATGGAGATCACCGGGGAGCTGTTTTTT. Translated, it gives CASMEITGELFF.

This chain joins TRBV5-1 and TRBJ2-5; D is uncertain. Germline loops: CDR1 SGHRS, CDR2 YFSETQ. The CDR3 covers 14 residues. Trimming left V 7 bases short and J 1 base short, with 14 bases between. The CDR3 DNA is TGCGCCAGCCGCCCCTACTCCTCCCAAGAGACCCAGTACTTC. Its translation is CASRPYSSQETQYF.

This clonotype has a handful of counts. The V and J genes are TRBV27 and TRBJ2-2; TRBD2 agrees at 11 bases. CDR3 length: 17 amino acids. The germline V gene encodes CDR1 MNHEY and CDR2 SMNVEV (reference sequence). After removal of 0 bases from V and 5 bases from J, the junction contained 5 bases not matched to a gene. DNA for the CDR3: TGTGCCAGCAGTTTATCCCTAGCGGGAGGTTGGACCGGGGAGCTGTTTTTT. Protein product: CASSLSLAGGWTGELFF.

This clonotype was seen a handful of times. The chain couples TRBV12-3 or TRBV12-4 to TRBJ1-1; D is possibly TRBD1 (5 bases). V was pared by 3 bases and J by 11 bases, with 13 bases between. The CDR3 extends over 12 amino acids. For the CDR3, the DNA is TGTGCCAGCAGTTTCTCAGGGAAGCACGCTTTCTTT. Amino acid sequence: CASSFSGKHAFF.

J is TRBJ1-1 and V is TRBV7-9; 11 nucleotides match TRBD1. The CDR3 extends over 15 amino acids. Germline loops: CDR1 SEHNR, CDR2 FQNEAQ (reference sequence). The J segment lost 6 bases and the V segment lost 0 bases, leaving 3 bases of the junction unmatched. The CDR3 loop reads CASSLAGQGGAEAFF. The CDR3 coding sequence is TGTGCCAGCAGCTTAGCGGGACAGGGGGGCGCTGAAGCTTTCTTT.

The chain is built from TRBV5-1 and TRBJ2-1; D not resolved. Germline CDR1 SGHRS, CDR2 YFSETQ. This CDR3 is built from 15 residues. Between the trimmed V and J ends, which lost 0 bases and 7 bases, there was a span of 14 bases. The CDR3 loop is CASSLVVVLANEQFF. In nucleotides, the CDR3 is TGCGCCAGCAGCTTGGTAGTGGTTTTAGCTAATGAGCAGTTCTTC.

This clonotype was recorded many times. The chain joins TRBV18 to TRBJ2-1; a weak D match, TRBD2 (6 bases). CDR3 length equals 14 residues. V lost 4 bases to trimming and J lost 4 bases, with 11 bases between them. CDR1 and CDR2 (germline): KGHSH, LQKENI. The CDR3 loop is CASSLAVLYNEQFF. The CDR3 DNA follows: TGTGCCAGCTCACTAGCGGTCCTATACAATGAGCAGTTCTTC.

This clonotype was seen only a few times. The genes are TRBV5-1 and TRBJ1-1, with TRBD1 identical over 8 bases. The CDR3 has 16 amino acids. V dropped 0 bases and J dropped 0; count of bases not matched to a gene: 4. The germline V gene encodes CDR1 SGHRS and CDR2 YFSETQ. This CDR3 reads CASSLAQGALNTEAFF. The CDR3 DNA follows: TGCGCCAGCAGCTTGGCTCAGGGGGCCTTGAACACTGAAGCTTTCTTT.

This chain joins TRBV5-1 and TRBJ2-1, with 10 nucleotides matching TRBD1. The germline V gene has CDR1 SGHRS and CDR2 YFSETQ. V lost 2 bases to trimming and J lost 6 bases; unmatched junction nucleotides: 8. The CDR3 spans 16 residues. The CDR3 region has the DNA TGCGCCAGCAGCTTTAGCCCGGGACAGGGGATCAATGAGCAGTTCTTC. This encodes CASSFSPGQGINEQFF.

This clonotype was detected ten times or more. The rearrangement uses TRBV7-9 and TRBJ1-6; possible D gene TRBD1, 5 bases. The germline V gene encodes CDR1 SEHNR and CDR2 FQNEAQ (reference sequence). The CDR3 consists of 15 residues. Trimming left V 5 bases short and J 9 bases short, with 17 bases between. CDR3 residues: CASSPLTPQGSPLHF. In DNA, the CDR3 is TGTGCCAGCAGCCCCTTGACCCCTCAGGGTTCACCCCTCCACTTT.

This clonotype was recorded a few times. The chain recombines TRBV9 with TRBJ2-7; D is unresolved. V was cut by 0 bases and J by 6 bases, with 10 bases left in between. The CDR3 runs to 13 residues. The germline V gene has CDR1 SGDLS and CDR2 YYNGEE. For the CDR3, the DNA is TGTGCCAGCAGCGTAGGGGTAGTAGGCGAGCAGTACTTC. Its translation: CASSVGVVGEQYF.

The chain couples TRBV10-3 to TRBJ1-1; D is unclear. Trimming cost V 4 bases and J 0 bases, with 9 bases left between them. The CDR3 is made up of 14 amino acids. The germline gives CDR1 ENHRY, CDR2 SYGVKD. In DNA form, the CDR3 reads TGTGCCATCAGTGGACGGGCGATGAACACTGAAGCTTTCTTT. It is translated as CAISGRAMNTEAFF.

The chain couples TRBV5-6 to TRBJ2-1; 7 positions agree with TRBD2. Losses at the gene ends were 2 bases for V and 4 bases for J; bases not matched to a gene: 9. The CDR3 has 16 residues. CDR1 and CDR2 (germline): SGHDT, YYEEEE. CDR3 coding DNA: TGTGCCAGCAGCTTCGGGGGGAGGGCGCGATACAATGAGCAGTTCTTC. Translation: CASSFGGRARYNEQFF. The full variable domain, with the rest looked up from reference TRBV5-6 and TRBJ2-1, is DAGVTQSPTHLIKTRGQQVTLRCSPKSGHDTVSWYQQALGQGPQFIFQYYEEEERQRGNFPDRFSGHQFPNYSSELNVNALLLGDSALYLCASSFGGRARYNEQFFGPGTRLTVL.

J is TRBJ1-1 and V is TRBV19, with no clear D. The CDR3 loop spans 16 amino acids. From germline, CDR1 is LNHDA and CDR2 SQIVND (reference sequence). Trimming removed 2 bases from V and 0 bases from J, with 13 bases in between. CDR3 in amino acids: CASSIPGSPMNTEAFF. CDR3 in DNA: TGTGCCAGTAGTATACCCGGGAGTCCCATGAACACTGAAGCTTTCTTT.

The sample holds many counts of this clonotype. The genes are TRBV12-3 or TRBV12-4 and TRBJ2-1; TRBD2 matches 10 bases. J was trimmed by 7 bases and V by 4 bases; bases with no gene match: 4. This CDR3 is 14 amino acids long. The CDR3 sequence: CASSSSGRGNEQFF. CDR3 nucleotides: TGTGCCAGCAGTTCTAGCGGGAGAGGAAATGAGCAGTTCTTC.